These T cell receptor beta chains were read from a single sample in a study of T cell responses to AZD1222 COVID-19 vaccine. Assay used: immunoSEQ multiplex PCR; TCRdb lists only in-frame clones, some missing. The table has 65,000 to 70,000 clones, 80% to 90% seen once; the top ten hold 5.4%. The source material was peripheral blood, sampled on day 0 of AZD1222 vaccination. The receptor source for this set is an adult in good health. The CDR3 runs from the conserved cysteine through the conserved F or W. Clone size is shown for a subset of rows, as once, few, many or a class of expanded clone.

J gene: TRBJ1-2; clone size: NA; V gene: TRBV6-6; CDR3 protein: CAATSGLSNYGYTF
J gene: TRBJ2-7; clone size: few; V gene: TRBV19; CDR3 protein: CASSEVGGNEQYF
J gene: TRBJ2-3; clone size: once; V gene: TRBV7-3; CDR3 protein: CASSLSGWRDTQYF
J gene: TRBJ2-2; clone size: NA; V gene: TRBV7-3; CDR3 protein: CASSLTRVGNTGELFF
J gene: TRBJ1-3; clone size: NA; V gene: TRBV7-2; CDR3 protein: CASSFIGASGNTIYF
J gene: TRBJ1-5; clone size: NA; V gene: TRBV5-8; CDR3 protein: CASSFAGGADQPQHF
J gene: TRBJ2-3; clone size: NA; V gene: TRBV11-3; CDR3 protein: CASSLSRSTDTQYF
J gene: TRBJ2-7; clone size: NA; V gene: TRBV7-9; CDR3 protein: CASEGASGDWGGPYEQYF
J gene: TRBJ2-7; clone size: NA; V gene: TRBV3-1/TRBV3-2; CDR3 protein: CASSQDVSYEQYF
J gene: TRBJ2-1; clone size: few; V gene: TRBV6-4; CDR3 protein: CASSDSSGGANEQFF
J gene: TRBJ2-7; clone size: NA; V gene: TRBV12-5; CDR3 protein: CASGLPYRGTYEQYF
J gene: TRBJ1-1; clone size: NA; V gene: TRBV20-1; CDR3 protein: CSASGTGNTEAFF
J gene: TRBJ2-1; clone size: NA; V gene: TRBV5-4; CDR3 protein: CASSRLGLAGEYNEQFF
J gene: TRBJ2-1; clone size: NA; V gene: TRBV2; CDR3 protein: CASRAPMTGVGDNEQFF
J gene: TRBJ1-4; clone size: NA; V gene: TRBV11-3; CDR3 protein: CASSLRGGRGNEKLFF
J gene: TRBJ2-7; clone size: NA; V gene: TRBV9; CDR3 protein: CASSTRQHSYEQYF
J gene: TRBJ1-1; clone size: NA; V gene: TRBV5-6; CDR3 protein: CASSPGAGLWNTEAFF
J gene: TRBJ1-6; clone size: once; V gene: TRBV5-1; CDR3 protein: CASSLADRDNSPLHF